The sequence of this T cell receptor (beta chain) was determined in a study of graft-versus-host responses after intestinal transplantation. Study background: All recipients were transplanted with multivisceral, liver-intestinal, or isolated intestinal grafts. Every one of the recipients received anti-thymocyte globulin induction and afterwards took tacrolimus and steroids for 3 to 4 years.

From germline, CDR1 is MNHEY and CDR2 SVGAGI. Trimming removed 2 bases from V and 5 bases from J, with 13 bases in between. The CDR3 is 14 residues long. The data were produced by immunoSEQ multiplex PCR, yet TCRdb's version contains in-frame clones alone and is incomplete. This table holds about 98,000 clones, more than 70% found once. The source was PBMCs, collected 255 days after intestinal transplant. V gene TRBV6-5 combines with J gene TRBJ2-7; D is possibly TRBD1 (5 bases). This receptor was taken from a human patient who received an intestinal transplant, so some T cells may come from the graft donor. The CDR3 coding sequence is TGTGCCAGCAGTTACAATAGGGGCGTCGACGAGCAGTACTTC. Translation gives CASSYNRGVDEQYF.